The 18 T cell receptor beta chains presented below share a single source sample, sequenced in a study of tumor-infiltrating lymphocytes in primary liver carcinoma. Both RNA and DNA were isolated together from around 20-30 mg of bulk tissue that had not been sorted. A constant-region primer served to make TCR beta cDNA from 500 to 550 ng total RNA. Libraries for TCR beta were built through three nested multiplex PCR rounds, which together made up a slightly modified ARM-PCR procedure. The opening two PCR rounds, about 11 cycles each, paired TRBV1-TRBV30 forward primers with a C-beta reverse primer. From the multiplex PCR reads, TCRdb called clonotypes with MiXCR, one entry per CDR3 protein. This table holds tens of thousands of distinct CDR3 sequences, about 75% found once. The sequencing sample was made of tumor-adjacent normal liver tissue. All receptors derive from a man aged 35-49 years with primary liver carcinoma and hepatitis B virus infection.

This chain connects TRBV20-1 to TRBJ2-1, with 10 bases aligning to TRBD2. J gave up 7 bases and V 5 bases, and 11 bases lay outside the gene matches. CDR1 and CDR2 from the germline V gene are DFQATT and SNEGSKA (reference sequence). This CDR3 is built from 15 residues. CDR3: CSAGDLAGDVNEQFF. CDR3 DNA sequence: TGCAGTGCTGGGGATCTAGCGGGAGATGTAAATGAGCAGTTCTTC.

Concerning this clonotype: This clone may be a read error of a much larger clone one base away. The chain has TRBV28 and TRBJ1-5, with 10 bases identical to TRBD1. Germline trimming cut 8 bases from V and 5 bases from J; bases unmatched to any gene: 3. The CDR3 totals 13 residues. The germline V gene encodes CDR1 MDHEN and CDR2 SYDVKM. CDR3: CASATGGDQPQHF. In DNA, the CDR3 is TGTGCCAGCGCGACAGGGGGCGATCAGCCCCAGCATTTT. The variable domain in full, with the rest retrieved from reference TRBV28 and TRBJ1-5, is DVKVTQSSRYLVKRTGEKVFLECVQDMDHENMFWYRQDPGLGLRLIYFSYDVKMKEKGDIPEGYSVSREKKERFSLILESASTNQTSMYLCASATGGDQPQHFGDGTRLSIL.

This clonotype was detected ten times or more. This chain joins TRBV6-1 and TRBJ2-3; TRBD2 is a possible D gene (5 bases). This CDR3 is 12 amino acids long. CDR1 and CDR2 from the germline V gene are MNHNS and SASEGT. Trimming left V 0 bases short and J 9 bases short, with 7 bases between. CDR3 loop: CASSEAEGTQYF. The CDR3, as DNA: TGTGCCAGCAGTGAAGCAGAGGGCACGCAGTATTTT.

In this sample, this clonotype turned up once. A read error may account for a junction end that differs from germline. The rearrangement links TRBV29-1 to TRBJ2-3; D is unclear. Looked up from germline, CDR1 is SQVTM and CDR2 is ANQGSEA. This CDR3 region has 15 residues. The CDR3 here is CGVEKWARIQDMQYF. CDR3 bases: TGCGGCGTTGAAAAGTGGGCTAGGATCCAGGATATGCAGTATTTT.

This clonotype was counted once. The J gene is TRBJ2-1, the V gene TRBV6-1; 12 nucleotides match TRBD2. The V gene's germline CDR1 is MNHNS and CDR2 SASEGT. The CDR3 runs to 17 residues. The V segment lost 4 bases and the J segment 4 bases; nucleotides outside the gene matches: 8. DNA of the CDR3: TGTGCCAGCAGTGGGCTAGCGGGGGGGAGGTCATACAATGAGCAGTTCTTC. Encoded protein: CASSGLAGGRSYNEQFF.

The chain recombines TRBV11-2 with TRBJ2-7; 11 bases are shared with TRBD2. V was pared by 5 bases and J by 0 bases, with 3 bases of the junction left unmatched. The germline gives CDR1 SGHAT, CDR2 FQNNGV. The CDR3 extends over 15 amino acids. The CDR3 DNA follows: TGTGCCAGCAGCAGTGGGACTAGCGGCTCCTACGAGCAGTACTTC. Translating it yields CASSSGTSGSYEQYF.

This rearrangement joins TRBV29-1 to TRBJ2-2, with TRBD1 matching over 7 bases. V lost 1 base and J lost 15; bases outside the gene matches: 11. CDR3 length equals 13 residues. Germline CDR1 reads SQVTM; CDR2 reads ANQGSEA. The CDR3 nucleotides read TGCAGCGTTGAAGGACAGGGTTCCGGAGAGATGTTTTTT. Protein product: CSVEGQGSGEMFF.

The table lists this clonotype with a count of one. The junction and the germline gene differ at one end; a read error may be behind it. The CDR3, as DNA: TGTGTCAGCAGCGCAACGGAAAATTCACCCCTCCACTTT. This encodes CVSSATENSPLHF. This chain uses TRBV9 with TRBJ1-6; D is unclear. The germline V gene has CDR1 SGDLS and CDR2 YYNGEE. The CDR3 spans 13 residues.

On this clonotype itself: One end of the junction varies from germline; a read error may be responsible. The rearrangement links TRBV4-3 to TRBJ1-5, with D tentatively TRBD1 (5 bases). CDR3 length: 13 residues. Germline assignment: CDR1 LGHNA and CDR2 YSLEER. CDR3 DNA: TGCGCCGGCAGCCAGACCAGGGAGCAGCCCCAGCATTTT. It yields the protein CAGSQTREQPQHF.

On this clonotype: One end of the junction fails to match germline, which may point to a read error. The chain links TRBV10-3 to TRBJ2-7; no reliable D call. Germline CDR1 and CDR2: ENHRY and SYGVKD. The CDR3 is made up of 14 amino acids. The CDR3, as DNA: TGTGCCATCAGTGTGCCTAGAGCTTCCTACGAGCAATACTTC. Protein product: CAISVPRASYEQYF.

Note on this clonotype: At one end the junction does not follow the germline gene, possibly because of a read error. The V call is TRBV10-3, the J call TRBJ2-2; 7 bases line up with TRBD1. CDR3 size: 16 residues. Germline V CDR1 and CDR2: ENHRY, SYGVKD. This CDR3 reads CPMTGTEGGNTGELFF. CDR3 nucleotide sequence: TGTCCCATGACGGGGACAGAAGGTGGGAACACCGGGGAGCTGTTTTTT.

On this clonotype itself: At one boundary the junction diverges from the germline segment, which might be a read error. This chain joins TRBV10-3 and TRBJ1-5; D uncertain. Germline CDR1 reads ENHRY; CDR2 reads SYGVKD. The CDR3 is made up of 13 amino acids. The CDR3 here is CAISNSENRPQHF. In nucleotides, the CDR3 is TGTGCCATCAGTAATTCAGAGAATCGGCCCCAGCATTTT.

This clonotype was seen a few times. The V and J genes are TRBV12-3 or TRBV12-4 and TRBJ2-5; D uncertain. The CDR3 totals 13 residues. V gave up 6 bases and J gave up 2 bases, with 10 bases separating them. CDR3: CASSRDDQETQYF. The CDR3 bases are TGTGCCAGCAGCCGCGACGATCAAGAGACCCAGTACTTC.

This clonotype was recorded many times. The V and J genes are TRBV24-1 and TRBJ2-7; weak D call: TRBD2 (5 bases). The germline gives CDR1 KGHDR, CDR2 SFDVKD. The CDR3 consists of 14 residues. The ends were cut back, 3 bases at V and 11 bases at J, with 19 bases in the middle. The CDR3 here is CATSDPIWSSGEYF. CDR3 coding DNA: TGTGCCACCAGTGATCCGATATGGAGTTCCGGGGAGTACTTC.

On this clonotype: One end of the junction does not line up with germline, which may come from a read error. The V and J genes are TRBV4-1 and TRBJ1-1; tentative D call: TRBD1 (6 bases). CDR3 length equals 14 residues. From germline, CDR1 is MGHRA and CDR2 YSYEKL. The CDR3: CASCQGSRNTEAFF. In nucleotides, the CDR3 is TGCGCCAGCTGCCAGGGGTCACGGAACACTGAAGCTTTCTTT.

Note on this clonotype: A read error may account for a junction end that differs from germline. The chain links TRBV12-3 or TRBV12-4 to TRBJ2-6, with 8 nucleotides matching TRBD1. CDR3 length: 15 residues. The CDR3 region has the DNA TGTGCTAGCAGTTTAATAACAGGGGGGTTGCGCGTCCTGACTTTC. Its protein product is CASSLITGGLRVLTF.

In its sample, this clonotype was seen a few times. One end of the junction varies from germline; a read error may be responsible. DNA for the CDR3: TGCGCCAGCAGTGAGGGGACTAGCGGGATAGCCAAAAATATTCAGTACTTC. It translates to CASSEGTSGIAKNIQYF. This chain joins TRBV10-2 and TRBJ2-4; 13 bases are shared with TRBD2. The germline CDR1 and CDR2 sequences are WSHSY and SAAADI. This CDR3 has 17 amino acids.

This clonotype was seen repeatedly, ten times or more. This chain joins TRBV2 and TRBJ2-1, with TRBD2 identical over 13 bases. V lost 6 bases to trimming and J lost 3 bases; unmatched junction nucleotides: 2. This CDR3 is built from 15 residues. CDR1 is SNHLY and CDR2 is FYNNEI in the germline V gene. The CDR3 is CASSGLAGDYNEQFF. As DNA, the CDR3 is TGTGCCAGCAGCGGACTAGCGGGAGACTACAATGAGCAGTTCTTC.